A selection of T cell receptor beta chains follows, all from one sample in a study of monozygotic twins with cystic fibrosis. The repertoire was sequenced with immunoSEQ multiplex PCR; TCRdb's copy has only in-frame clones and lacks some. The table has approximately 7,700 clones, around 94% seen once. What was sequenced was blood. The receptor source for this set is a boy aged 2 to 9 with cystic fibrosis. The CDR3 runs from the conserved cysteine through the conserved F or W.

j_call: TRBJ1-1; v_call: TRBV10-3; cdr3_aa: CAIRPGQGVAEAFF
j_call: TRBJ2-3; v_call: TRBV18; cdr3_aa: CASSRGQGAPKADTQYF
j_call: TRBJ2-1; v_call: TRBV11-3; cdr3_aa: CASSSAGLAGGPNEQFF
j_call: TRBJ1-5; v_call: TRBV15; cdr3_aa: CATSRERDSLNQPQHF
j_call: TRBJ2-2; v_call: TRBV29-1; cdr3_aa: CSVRVMDFTGELFF
j_call: TRBJ2-7; v_call: TRBV4-1; cdr3_aa: CASSQETSGAPYEQYF
j_call: TRBJ2-5; v_call: TRBV7-3; cdr3_aa: CASSLSLGETQYF
j_call: TRBJ1-1; v_call: TRBV5-1; cdr3_aa: CASSLRPLNTEAFF
j_call: TRBJ1-6; v_call: TRBV2; cdr3_aa: CASSEGTGWISPLHF
j_call: TRBJ2-5; v_call: TRBV9; cdr3_aa: CASSVWTSGGQETQYF
j_call: TRBJ1-1; v_call: TRBV11-1; cdr3_aa: CASSLGTGNTEAFF
j_call: TRBJ1-1; v_call: TRBV18; cdr3_aa: CASSPGTDTEAFF
j_call: TRBJ1-6; v_call: TRBV19; cdr3_aa: CASSISRSPLHF
j_call: TRBJ1-1; v_call: TRBV25-1; cdr3_aa: CASSAPPSTEAFF
j_call: TRBJ2-3; v_call: TRBV19; cdr3_aa: CASSMEGGSTDTQYF
j_call: TRBJ1-1; v_call: TRBV6-5; cdr3_aa: CASSYSFRNTEAFF
j_call: TRBJ1-1; v_call: TRBV2; cdr3_aa: CASSEDRGYNTEAFF
j_call: TRBJ1-4; v_call: TRBV5-6; cdr3_aa: CASSLGQGYEKLFF
j_call: TRBJ1-2; v_call: TRBV19; cdr3_aa: CASSISLGGYTF
j_call: TRBJ1-5; v_call: TRBV6-5; cdr3_aa: CASRKDSNQPQHF
j_call: TRBJ2-1; v_call: TRBV7-6; cdr3_aa: CASSLEVAGGYNEQFF
j_call: TRBJ1-6; v_call: TRBV18; cdr3_aa: CASSPIQGSSYNSPLHF
j_call: TRBJ1-5; v_call: TRBV6-6; cdr3_aa: CASSYSQVSNQPQHF
j_call: TRBJ2-5; v_call: TRBV6-5; cdr3_aa: CASSPGQGRETQYF
j_call: TRBJ2-2; v_call: TRBV2; cdr3_aa: CASSDRGTGELFF